This TCR beta chain originates from a study of CD8 T cells in ankylosing spondylitis. Overall study results and limits: Relatively scarce in peripheral blood, disease-linked clones were CD8+.

The CDR3 length is 17 residues. The V and J ends lost 4 bases and 4 bases, in that order; junction bases with no gene match: 10. Germline CDR1 MDHEN, CDR2 SYDVKM. TCRdb used MiXCR to reprocess the 5' RACE reads, holding one entry per CDR3 protein. The table shows approximately 200,000 distinct CDR3 sequences, with roughly 13% occurring only once. On this clonotype itself: Antigen: not known.

The chain uses TRBV28 and TRBJ2-6; 7 bases line up with TRBD1. The sample comprised blood, either unsorted or a sorted T cell fraction (not recorded which). The TCR comes from a male donor with ankylosing spondylitis or in good health (not recorded which). CDR3 in DNA: TGTGCCAGCAGTTCCTCCGGGACAGTCGTAGGGGCCAACGTCCTGACTTTC. This translates into CASSSSGTVVGANVLTF.